The rows below give T cell receptor beta chains drawn from one sample of a study of blood T cell repertoires in COVID-19. Clones were read by immunoSEQ multiplex PCR, and TCRdb kept only the in-frame ones, dropping some. The sample holds almost 250,000 clones, more than 85% seen once. The sample taken for sequencing was PBMCs or T cells enriched from blood (not recorded which). These receptors came from a woman in her thirties who had recovered from COVID-19. CDR3s include the opening cysteine and the closing phenylalanine or tryptophan. A D gene is named only where the DNA matches it firmly. A clone size is listed for some rows: how often the clone was seen (once, few, many), or a class if it is expanded.

TRBV15	TRBD1	TRBJ1-1	-	TGTGCCACCAGCAGAGGACAGGGCAGATTGAACACTGAAGCTTTCTTT	CATSRGQGRLNTEAFF
TRBV7-2	TRBD1	TRBJ2-1	-	TGTGCCAGCAGCTCAGACAGGGGGCCCTACAATGAGCAGTTCTTC	CASSSDRGPYNEQFF
TRBV19	-	TRBJ1-2	-	TGTGCCAGTAGTTCCCCAACACAGGTGTACTATGGCTACACCTTC	CASSSPTQVYYGYTF
TRBV5-6	-	TRBJ1-1	-	TGTGCCAGCAGCTTGTCTTTGTGGCGGATGAACACTGAAGCTTTCTTT	CASSLSLWRMNTEAFF
TRBV19	TRBD1	TRBJ1-3	-	TGTGCCAGTAGGGGACAGGGAGATCGAAACACCATATATTTT	CASRGQGDRNTIYF
TRBV28	-	TRBJ2-7	-	TGTGCCAGCAGTAGCTCGGGGGAATACGAGCAGTACTTC	CASSSSGEYEQYF
TRBV30	-	TRBJ2-7	-	TGTGCCTGGTTAGATTACGAGCTGTACTTC	CAWLDYELYF
TRBV19	-	TRBJ1-2	-	TGTGCCAGTAGTATCACAGGGACCAACTATGGCTACACCTTC	CASSITGTNYGYTF
TRBV27	TRBD1	TRBJ2-7	-	TGTGCCAGCAGTTACGGACAGGGACTCTACGAGCAGTACTTC	CASSYGQGLYEQYF
TRBV3-1/TRBV3-2	-	TRBJ1-1	-	TGTGCCAGCAGCCAAACGGTGAACACTGAAGCTTTCTTT	CASSQTVNTEAFF
TRBV24-1	-	TRBJ1-6	-	TGTGCCACCAGCGAGGACGGGATGTCACCCCCCCACTTT	CATSEDGMSPPHF
TRBV7-2	TRBD1	TRBJ2-3	-	TGTGCCAGCAGCCCCATACTGGGACAGGGGTTCTTAGATACGCAGTATTTT	CASSPILGQGFLDTQYF
TRBV20-1	-	TRBJ2-7	-	TGCAGTGCTAGCCGTAGCGATTCAGAGTACTTC	CSASRSDSEYF
TRBV6-4	TRBD2	TRBJ2-1	-	TGTGCCAGCAGTGACGGGACTAGGCCCTCGAATGAGCAGTTCTTC	CASSDGTRPSNEQFF
TRBV3-1/TRBV3-2	-	TRBJ2-7	-	TGTGCCAGCAGTTCAACAGGGAACGAGCAGTACTTC	CASSSTGNEQYF
TRBV4-3	-	TRBJ2-1	few	TGCGCCAGCAGCCAAGCGGGTAGGGGCTACCGGAGCTCCTACAATGAGCAGTTCTTC	CASSQAGRGYRSSYNEQFF
TRBV7-9	-	TRBJ1-1	-	TGTGCCAGCAGCTCAACTTCAAGCACTGAAGCTTTCTTT	CASSSTSSTEAFF
TRBV28	TRBD2	TRBJ2-1	-	TGTGCCAGCAGTTCCCTTACGGGACTAGCGAAAGGCAATGAGCAGTTCTTC	CASSSLTGLAKGNEQFF
TRBV30	-	TRBJ1-5	-	TGTGCCTGGAGTCGGGAAGTAGAGCCCCAGCATTTT	CAWSREVEPQHF
TRBV6-5	TRBD1	TRBJ1-2	-	TGTGCCAGCATTTCCTCCGGGACAGGGGGAAATCGCTACACCTTC	CASISSGTGGNRYTF
TRBV4-3	-	TRBJ1-1	few	TGCGCCAGCAGCCAGACAGGGAACACTGAAGCTTTCTTT	CASSQTGNTEAFF
TRBV7-2	TRBD2	TRBJ2-7	-	TGTGCCAGCAACGGGAGGGGGGGCTACGAGCAGTACTTC	CASNGRGGYEQYF
TRBV6-2/TRBV6-3	TRBD2	TRBJ2-5	-	TGTGCCAGCAGTTACTGGACTAGCGGGGAGGGGGAGACCCAGTACTTC	CASSYWTSGEGETQYF
TRBV7-8	TRBD1	TRBJ1-2	once	TGTGCCAGCAGCTTCGACAGGGTGGAAGGCTACACCTTC	CASSFDRVEGYTF
TRBV7-9	-	TRBJ1-6	once	TGTGCCAGCAGCTTAGACGGCTCCTATAATTCACCCCTCCACTTT	CASSLDGSYNSPLHF
TRBV15	TRBD2	TRBJ2-1	-	TGTGCCACCAGCAGAGATCGAGGGAGGGCCGTCTACAATGAGCAGTTCTTC	CATSRDRGRAVYNEQFF
TRBV4-3	TRBD1	TRBJ1-4	-	TGCGCCAGCAGCCACGAGACAGGGACTAATGAAAAACTGTTTTTT	CASSHETGTNEKLFF
TRBV5-1	TRBD1	TRBJ2-3	-	TGCGCCAGCAGCTTGGGTGGGACAGCTCAATCAGATACGCAGTATTTT	CASSLGGTAQSDTQYF
TRBV6-2/TRBV6-3	-	TRBJ2-2	-	TGTGCCAGCAGTTACCGGGGGAACACCGGGGAGCTGTTTTTT	CASSYRGNTGELFF
TRBV28	TRBD1	TRBJ1-1	-	TGTGCCACCCAAGGGGACAGGGCCCCTTTTGAAGCTTTCTTT	CATQGDRAPFEAFF
TRBV28	TRBD1	TRBJ1-4	-	TGTGCCACCCGTAGGGACAGGGGGCGCGGGTCTAATGAAAAACTGTTTTTT	CATRRDRGRGSNEKLFF
TRBV28	-	TRBJ1-5	-	TGTGCCAGCAGTCGAGTCCGGGACACCTCAGAGCGTCAGCCCCAGCATTTT	CASSRVRDTSERQPQHF
TRBV28	-	TRBJ1-2	few	TGTGCCAGCAGTTTAAAGGCGGATTATGGCTACACCTTC	CASSLKADYGYTF
TRBV19	-	TRBJ1-5	-	TGTGCCAGTAGTATAGTGGGGCAGGGAAGTCAGCCCCAGCATTTT	CASSIVGQGSQPQHF
TRBV11-1	TRBD1	TRBJ1-1	-	TGTGCCAGCAGCTTAGGGGACAGGAAAGCTTTCTTT	CASSLGDRKAFF
TRBV28	-	TRBJ1-6	-	TGTGCCAGCAGTCCCCCCCGAGGGAGATCACCCCTCCACTTT	CASSPPRGRSPLHF
TRBV3-1/TRBV3-2	-	TRBJ1-2	-	TGTGCCAGCAGCCAAGATTCTACGGGATCCTATGGCTACACCTTC	CASSQDSTGSYGYTF
TRBV7-2	-	TRBJ2-5	-	TGTGCCAGCAGCTTCCAGGGGTTTACGGAGACCCAGTACTTC	CASSFQGFTETQYF
TRBV4-2	TRBD1	TRBJ2-1	once	TGTGCCAGCAGCCAAGTTGGGGCTCAGGGGGTTTACAATGAGCAGTTCTTC	CASSQVGAQGVYNEQFF
TRBV7-2	TRBD1	TRBJ2-1	-	TGTGCCAGCAGCTCCCACCAGGGGGCGGACAATGAGCAGTTCTTC	CASSSHQGADNEQFF